This passage covers 20 T cell receptor beta chains from one sample sequenced in a study of shared clonotypes between healthy human individuals. Using immunoSEQ multiplex PCR, the repertoire was profiled, and TCRdb retains in-frame clones only, with some absent. The sample lists more than 2,000,000 clones, approximately 95% occurring once. The source material was naive CD4+ T cells from PBMCs. Subset defined: CD45RA+ positively selected. The receptors originated from a man aged 18 to 30 in good health. Some clones in this sample may be carry-over from other donors' samples.

The chain is built from TRBV7-9 and TRBJ1-3; D gene unclear. V was clipped by 3 bases and J by 4 bases, with 7 bases between them. CDR3 length: 13 residues. Germline V CDR1 and CDR2: SEHNR, FQNEAQ (reference sequence). The CDR3 DNA reads as TGTGCCAGCAGCTTTGTGGGCGGAAACACCATATATTTT. It is translated as CASSFVGGNTIYF. Full variable domain (outside the CDR3, taken from reference TRBV7-9 and TRBJ1-3): DTGVSQNPRHKITKRGQNVTFRCDPISEHNRLYWYRQTLGQGPEFLTYFQNEAQLEKSRLLSDRFSAERPKGSFSTLEIQRTEQGDSAMYLCASSFVGGNTIYFGEGSWLTVV.

The gene calls are TRBV5-4 and TRBJ2-2, with D maybe TRBD2 (5 bases). The CDR3 sequence is 16 residues long. V lost 0 bases to trimming and J lost 4 bases, with 13 bases between them. In germline, CDR1 is SGHNT, CDR2 YYREEE (reference sequence). CDR3 in amino acids: CASSLAASLSTGELFF. CDR3 sequence (DNA): TGTGCCAGCAGCTTGGCGGCTAGCCTCAGCACCGGGGAGCTGTTTTTT.

Concerning this clone: Other DNA sequences within the sample encode an identical CDR3. V is TRBV10-3 and J is TRBJ2-3; D is unclear. Germline V gene data show CDR1 as ENHRY and CDR2 as SYGVKD. V lost 3 bases, J lost 0 bases, and 4 bases lay in between. The CDR3 length is 13 residues. CDR3 nucleotide sequence: TGTGCCATCAGTGATGGTAGCACAGATACGCAGTATTTT. It translates to CAISDGSTDTQYF.

This chain uses TRBV6-1 with TRBJ2-5; D is unclear. Germline loops: CDR1 MNHNS, CDR2 SASEGT. Between the trimmed V and J ends, which lost 4 bases and 7 bases, there was a span of 10 bases. This CDR3 spans 12 amino acids. CDR3 protein: CASSVPAWTQYF. Here the CDR3 DNA reads TGTGCCAGCAGTGTACCCGCGTGGACCCAGTACTTC.

The chain carries TRBV5-1 and TRBJ2-7; D gene unclear. CDR3 length: 16 residues. Germline CDR1 reads SGHRS; CDR2 reads YFSETQ. V lost 4 bases and J 2 bases, leaving 19 bases between the germline ends. The CDR3 DNA sequence: TGCGCCAGCAGCCTGATGGGCAGACCACAGACCTACGAGCAGTACTTC. Amino acid sequence: CASSLMGRPQTYEQYF.

As for this clone: The sample contains more than one DNA sequence encoding this CDR3. The chain couples TRBV15 to TRBJ2-7, with a tentative D call TRBD2 (5 bases). Between the trimmed V and J ends, which lost 1 base and 3 bases, there was a span of 10 bases. From germline, CDR1 is LNHNV and CDR2 YYDKDF (reference sequence). The CDR3 consists of 14 residues. The CDR3 DNA is TGTGCCACCAGCAGAGGAGGGCGGAGCTACGAGCAGTACTTC. It is translated as CATSRGGRSYEQYF.

This clone came up once. The chain employs TRBV5-1 and TRBJ1-1; TRBD1 aligns across 10 bases. Per germline, CDR1 SGHRS and CDR2 YFSETQ. The CDR3 spans 16 residues. The V and J ends lost 0 bases and 4 bases, in that order; junction bases with no gene match: 6. The CDR3 region has the DNA TGCGCCAGCAGCTTGGGGGACAGGGGCTCGAGCACTGAAGCTTTCTTT. Protein: CASSLGDRGSSTEAFF.

The chain recombines TRBV6-1 with TRBJ2-7, with D tentatively TRBD1 (5 bases). The CDR3 consists of 12 residues. CDR1 is MNHNS, CDR2 SASEGT, per germline. V lost 11 bases, J lost 3 bases, and 14 bases lay in between. The DNA for the CDR3 is TGTGCCGGGTCGCAGGGAATCTACGAGCAGTACTTC. Translation gives CAGSQGIYEQYF.

The DNA of the CDR3 is TGTGCCAGCAGTTGGAGCGGGGACGGCCAAGAGACCCAGTACTTC. Encoded protein: CASSWSGDGQETQYF. The V and J genes are TRBV28 and TRBJ2-5; TRBD2 agrees at 7 bases. Germline CDR1 is MDHEN and CDR2 is SYDVKM. The CDR3 length is 15 residues. Trimming removed 4 bases from V and 1 base from J; junction bases left unmatched: 6.

This clone was detected once. V usage is TRBV7-2 and J usage is TRBJ2-7, with TRBD2 matching 11 bases. The J segment lost 7 bases and the V segment lost 4 bases, leaving 6 bases of the junction unmatched. The CDR3 totals 14 residues. Germline loops: CDR1 SGHTA, CDR2 FQGNSA. This chain's CDR3 is CASSSLAGGGEQYF. The CDR3 DNA sequence: TGTGCCAGCAGCTCGCTAGCGGGAGGCGGGGAGCAGTACTTC. The complete variable domain, with remaining parts taken from reference TRBV7-2 and TRBJ2-7, reads GAGVSQSPSNKVTEKGKDVELRCDPISGHTALYWYRQSLGQGLEFLIYFQGNSAPDKSGLPSDRFSAERTGGSVSTLTIQRTQQEDSAVYLCASSSLAGGGEQYFGPGTRLTVT.

The chain carries TRBV4-3 and TRBJ2-1, with 8 positions matching TRBD2. Germline values: CDR1 LGHNA, CDR2 YSLEER. The trim removed 1 base at V and 4 bases at J, leaving 15 bases unmatched. CDR3 length: 19 amino acids. CDR3 bases: TGCGCCAGCAGCCAAGGCCCTCGCTTAACTAGCGGAGCTTACAATGAGCAGTTCTTC. Protein sequence: CASSQGPRLTSGAYNEQFF.

The chain joins TRBV11-3 to TRBJ2-3, with TRBD2 identical over 8 bases. There are 15 residues in the CDR3. V shed 5 bases, J shed 2 bases, and the junction held 6 bases outside the gene matches. Germline V lookup: CDR1 SGHNT, CDR2 YENEEA. CDR3 nucleotide sequence: TGTGCCAGCAGCGCGACTAGCGTCTTCACAGATACGCAGTATTTT. As protein: CASSATSVFTDTQYF.

This rearrangement joins TRBV7-9 to TRBJ1-4; no definite D call. The V gene's germline CDR1 is SEHNR and CDR2 FQNEAQ (reference sequence). V lost 6 bases to trimming and J lost 6 bases, with 20 bases between them. The CDR3 length is 16 residues. The CDR3 nucleotides are TGTGCCAGCAGTTCGATCGACATAACCCCTGATGAAAAACTGTTTTTT. Residues: CASSSIDITPDEKLFF.

The genes are TRBV15 and TRBJ1-1; TRBD1 matches 9 bases. Trimming removed 2 bases from V and 6 bases from J; junction bases left unmatched: 7. This CDR3 is 15 amino acids long. Germline V gene sequence: CDR1 LNHNV, CDR2 YYDKDF (reference sequence). The CDR3 here is CATSRPGQGLPEAFF. In DNA form, the CDR3 reads TGTGCCACCAGCAGACCTGGACAGGGGCTCCCTGAAGCTTTCTTT.

The chain carries TRBV7-2 and TRBJ1-5; D uncertain. The CDR3 covers 14 residues. Trimming stripped 1 base from V and 5 bases from J, with 9 bases between. Germline-derived CDR1 and CDR2 are SGHTA and FQGNSA. Here the CDR3 DNA reads TGTGCCAGCAGCTTAGTGATCGGGGATCAGCCCCAGCATTTT. As protein: CASSLVIGDQPQHF.

As concerns this clone: The sample carries other DNA sequences with the same CDR3. J is TRBJ2-5 and V is TRBV5-4, with 8 nucleotides matching TRBD1. CDR1 is SGHNT and CDR2 is YYREEE in the germline V gene (reference sequence). CDR3 length: 14 amino acids. J lost 2 bases, V lost 3 bases, and 3 bases had no gene match. The DNA of the CDR3 is TGTGCCAGCAGCTCGGGACAGGCTCAAGAGACCCAGTACTTC. Translating gives CASSSGQAQETQYF.

The genes are TRBV18 and TRBJ2-5, with D perhaps TRBD2 (6 bases). The CDR3 extends over 14 amino acids. The germline V and J ends were trimmed by 3 bases and 3 bases, with 11 bases remaining between them. CDR1 KGHSH and CDR2 LQKENI come from the germline V gene. The CDR3 is CASSPRGAEETQYF. CDR3 nucleotide sequence: TGTGCCAGCTCACCGCGGGGCGCGGAAGAGACCCAGTACTTC.

The CDR3 nucleotides are TGCGCCAGCAGCCCTCCGGGACAGGGGGCGCGAGGGGGTGGCTACACCTTC. This sequence encodes CASSPPGQGARGGGYTF. The chain carries TRBV5-1 and TRBJ1-2; 12 bases match TRBD1. V was pared by 4 bases and J by 7 bases, with 14 bases of the junction left unmatched. The CDR3 spans 17 residues. Per germline, CDR1 SGHRS and CDR2 YFSETQ.

V is TRBV6-5 and J is TRBJ1-2; D gene uncertain. The germline CDR1 and CDR2 sequences are MNHEY and SVGAGI. The CDR3 contains 12 residues. Trimming removed 5 bases from V and 8 bases from J, with 12 bases in between. The CDR3 loop reads CASSAQTGGYTF. In DNA, the CDR3 is TGTGCCAGCAGTGCACAAACGGGAGGCTACACCTTC.

The chain carries TRBV5-1 and TRBJ2-7; D perhaps matches TRBD1 (6 bases). V was trimmed by 2 bases and J by 2 bases, leaving 11 bases between them. CDR1 is SGHRS, CDR2 YFSETQ, per germline. The CDR3 is 14 amino acids. CDR3 sequence (DNA): TGCGCCAGCAGCTTTAGCCAGGGGACCTACGAGCAGTACTTC. Amino acids: CASSFSQGTYEQYF.